This TCR beta chain was sequenced in a study of molecular identifiers for immune sequencing clone quantification. Bulk libraries came from a prior protocol with listed TCR primers. TCRdb re-called the PCR reads with MiXCR, one entry per CDR3 protein. The sample lists some 89,000 distinct CDR3 sequences; more than 20% were seen once. With respect to this clonotype: Its target is not known.

V gave up 10 bases and J gave up 7 bases, with 12 bases separating them. The CDR3 is made up of 11 amino acids. CDR1 is MNHEY and CDR2 is SVGAGI in the germline V gene. Sorted naive CD8 T cells, roughly 19,000 to 1,100,000, were sequenced from 10%, 30% or 50% RNA. Sorting was used to obtain naive CD8 T cells (CD8+CD4-CCR7+CD45RA+). Study-level findings and limits: Jurkat TCR RNA that was spiked in from one cell was reportedly detectable among one million naive cells.

This sequence was found in a human donor in good health. Some libraries in this study had Jurkat cell RNA spiked in. Sequencing input: naive CD8+ T cells from blood, with Jurkat cell RNA spiked in. Specified subset: FACS-sorted CD8+CD4-CCR7+CD45RA+ naive T cells. The gene calls are TRBV6-5 and TRBJ2-3; unclear D gene. CDR3 sequence: CATKFGNTQYF. The DNA of the CDR3 is TGTGCCACCAAGTTCGGAAATACGCAGTATTTT.